The 12 T cell receptor beta chains given below trace back to one sample, sequenced in a study of blood T cell repertoires in COVID-19. The protocol was immunoSEQ multiplex PCR, while the TCRdb copy is restricted to in-frame clones and leaves out a portion. Counted here are about 170,000 clones, approximately 74% occurring once; the ten biggest clones make up about 3%. Input material: peripheral blood. These receptors were taken from a woman older than 75 with acute or convalescent COVID-19.

V gene TRBV19 combines with J gene TRBJ2-1; 8 bases agree with TRBD2. Losses at the gene ends were 3 bases for V and 2 bases for J; bases not matched to a gene: 6. The CDR3 totals 16 residues. Germline V gene lookup returns CDR1 LNHDA and CDR2 SQIVND (reference sequence). The CDR3 spells CASSISSGSPYNEQFF. As DNA, the CDR3 is TGTGCCAGTAGTATCTCCAGCGGGAGTCCCTACAATGAGCAGTTCTTC.

J is TRBJ2-2 and V is TRBV25-1; no definite D call. This CDR3 comprises 11 residues. V lost 8 bases, J lost 6 bases, and 7 bases lay in between. The germline V gene encodes CDR1 MGHDK and CDR2 SYGVNS. The CDR3 DNA is TGTGCCAGCCGTAATTCCGGGGAGCTGTTTTTT. Translation: CASRNSGELFF.

The chain has TRBV27 and TRBJ2-7; 8 bases map to TRBD1. V lost 7 bases to trimming and J lost 0 bases; unmatched junction nucleotides: 5. The CDR3 is 14 amino acids. In germline, CDR1 is MNHEY, CDR2 SMNVEV (reference sequence). The CDR3 DNA follows: TGTGCCAGCAACCCCGACAGGGGCTCCTACGAGCAGTACTTC. It yields the protein CASNPDRGSYEQYF.

Points on this clone: At the DNA level, this CDR3 is encoded by other sequences in the same sample as well. This chain links TRBV5-1 with TRBJ1-5, with 7 bases that match TRBD1. V was pared by 0 bases and J by 2 bases, with 2 bases of the junction left unmatched. The CDR3 contains 15 residues. Per the germline V gene, CDR1 is SGHRS and CDR2 is YFSETQ. The DNA of the CDR3 is TGCGCCAGCAGCTTGGGGCAGGGGGGCAATCAGCCCCAGCATTTT. Translated, it gives CASSLGQGGNQPQHF.

The chain is built from TRBV9 and TRBJ2-3; possibly TRBD2 for D (6 bases). V lost 0 bases, J lost 7 bases, and 15 bases lay in between. CDR1 is SGDLS and CDR2 is YYNGEE in the germline V gene. CDR3 size: 15 residues. CDR3 nucleotides: TGTGCCAGCAGCGTAGCGGCGGGGAGCCCCTATACGCAGTATTTT. Encoded protein: CASSVAAGSPYTQYF.

The V gene is TRBV21-1, the J gene TRBJ1-1; the table calls TRBD1, which could not be checked here. TRBV21-1 has pseudogene status. This CDR3 contains 18 residues. The CDR3: CASSKVRTGGGWSTEAFF. Written as DNA, the CDR3 is TGTGCCAGCAGCAAAGTACGGACAGGGGGCGGGTGGAGCACTGAAGCTTTCTTT.

The chain joins TRBV27 to TRBJ1-1, with TRBD1 as a possible D gene (5 bases). V lost 3 bases and J lost 7, with 15 bases in between. CDR3 length: 14 amino acids. Germline V lookup: CDR1 MNHEY, CDR2 SMNVEV (reference sequence). CDR3 bases: TGTGCCAGCAGTTTGGCAGGGTCCAATGATGAAGCTTTCTTT. Its protein is CASSLAGSNDEAFF.

The genes are TRBV4-1 and TRBJ1-1; 7 bases map to TRBD1. Germline trimming cut 5 bases from V and 5 bases from J; bases unmatched to any gene: 8. The CDR3 runs 14 residues. From germline, CDR1 is MGHRA and CDR2 YSYEKL. The CDR3 bases are TGCGCCAGCAGCGGCTCAGGGGGAGGAACTGAAGCTTTCTTT. Its translation is CASSGSGGGTEAFF.

This clone was recorded once. The chain is built from TRBV6-5 and TRBJ2-3; no reliable D call. The germline V gene has CDR1 MNHEY and CDR2 SVGAGI. The CDR3 is made up of 13 amino acids. V lost 4 bases, J lost 1 base, and 6 bases lay in between. The CDR3 region has the DNA TGTGCCAGCAGTTTAATAGGCACAGATACGCAGTATTTT. Translating it yields CASSLIGTDTQYF.

The table lists this clone with a count of one. The chain links TRBV19 to TRBJ2-7; D gene ambiguous. The V gene lost 6 bases and the J gene lost 2 bases, with 29 bases spanning the gap. This CDR3 spans 19 amino acids. The V gene's germline CDR1 is LNHDA and CDR2 SQIVND (reference sequence). CDR3 in DNA: TGTGCCAGTAGCCTTACCCACCCTCTAGTATCCAGCAGACCCTACGAGCAGTACTTC. Amino acid sequence: CASSLTHPLVSSRPYEQYF.

In DNA, the CDR3 is TGTGCCAGCAGTGACGTGACAGCCGATCAAGAGACCCAGTACTTC. Protein: CASSDVTADQETQYF. J is TRBJ2-5 and V is TRBV2, with a tentative D call TRBD1 (5 bases). Trimming shortened V by 3 bases and J by 2 bases, and 13 bases separated the two germline ends. From germline, CDR1 is SNHLY and CDR2 FYNNEI. CDR3 length: 15 residues. The full variable domain, completed using reference TRBV2 and TRBJ2-5, is EPEVTQTPSHQVTQMGQEVILRCVPISNHLYFYWYRQILGQKVEFLVSFYNNEISEKSEIFDDQFSVERPDGSNFTLKIRSTKLEDSAMYFCASSDVTADQETQYFGPGTRLLVL.

The chain couples TRBV10-3 to TRBJ2-7; D unresolved. In germline, CDR1 is ENHRY, CDR2 SYGVKD. This CDR3 region has 11 residues. The germline V and J ends were trimmed by 9 bases and 0 bases, with 6 bases remaining between them. The CDR3 coding sequence is TGTGCCATTTCCAGCTCCTACGAGCAGTACTTC. Translation: CAISSSYEQYF.